This passage covers 12 T cell receptor beta chains from one sample sequenced in a study of blood T cell repertoires in COVID-19. The data were produced by immunoSEQ multiplex PCR, yet TCRdb's version contains in-frame clones alone and is incomplete. The table includes 60,000 to 100,000 clones, 85% to 90% detected once. The sample was peripheral blood. The receptors originated from a man aged 50 to 59 with active COVID-19.

This clone was seen only once. V and J are TRBV5-4 and TRBJ2-7; tentative D call: TRBD1 (6 bases). V was trimmed by 4 bases and J by 6 bases, leaving 17 bases between them. The CDR3 is made up of 14 amino acids. Germline V lookup: CDR1 SGHNT, CDR2 YYREEE (reference sequence). CDR3 residues: CASSPFSGASEQYF. The CDR3 DNA is TGTGCCAGCAGCCCGTTTTCAGGGGCTAGCGAGCAGTACTTC.

This chain joins TRBV7-2 and TRBJ2-3, with a possible D match to TRBD2 (5 bases). The CDR3 covers 14 residues. CDR1 is SGHTA and CDR2 is FQGNSA in the germline V gene. V lost 0 bases and J 2 bases, leaving 6 bases between the germline ends. This CDR3 is CASSLAGNTDTQYF. In DNA form, the CDR3 reads TGTGCCAGCAGCTTAGCCGGGAACACAGATACGCAGTATTTT. The full variable domain, with the rest looked up from reference TRBV7-2 and TRBJ2-3, is GAGVSQSPSNKVTEKGKDVELRCDPISGHTALYWYRQSLGQGLEFLIYFQGNSAPDKSGLPSDRFSAERTGGSVSTLTIQRTQQEDSAVYLCASSLAGNTDTQYFGPGTRLTVL.

The chain employs TRBV7-2 and TRBJ2-1; D possibly corresponds to TRBD1 (5 bases). Deletions cut 1 base from V and 3 bases from J, with 10 bases between. This CDR3 region has 15 residues. CDR1 is SGHTA, CDR2 FQGNSA, per germline. CDR3 in DNA: TGTGCCAGCAGCTTAGGCGCAGGGCACTACAATGAGCAGTTCTTC. Translating gives CASSLGAGHYNEQFF.

The V and J genes are TRBV19 and TRBJ2-5, with D perhaps TRBD1 (6 bases). V gave up 11 bases and J gave up 2 bases, with 15 bases separating them. Germline CDR1 is LNHDA and CDR2 is SQIVND (reference sequence). The CDR3 covers 13 residues. Here the CDR3 DNA reads TGTGCCTCAGGGGCAGGGTTTCAAGAGACCCAGTACTTC. Encoded protein: CASGAGFQETQYF. Using reference TRBV19 and TRBJ2-5 for the parts outside the CDR3, the full variable domain is DGGITQSPKYLFRKEGQNVTLSCEQNLNHDAMYWYRQDPGQGLRLIYYSQIVNDFQKGDIAEGYSVSREKKESFPLTVTSAQKNPTAFYLCASGAGFQETQYFGPGTRLLVL.

The rearrangement joins TRBV5-1 to TRBJ1-1; a weak D match, TRBD1 (6 bases). Germline V gene sequence: CDR1 SGHRS, CDR2 YFSETQ. The CDR3 length is 14 residues. V was clipped by 7 bases and J by 0 bases, with 13 bases between them. For the CDR3, the DNA is TGCGCCAGCGGGACAAGGGAAATGAACACTGAAGCTTTCTTT. Protein: CASGTREMNTEAFF.

V is TRBV15 and J is TRBJ1-1; TRBD1 aligns across 7 bases. Germline lookup yields CDR1 LNHNV and CDR2 YYDKDF (reference sequence). The CDR3 length is 14 residues. The V gene end was trimmed by 3 bases and the J gene end by 11 bases; junction bases not matched to a gene: 12. The CDR3 loop reads CATSRETGPLGAFF. CDR3 nucleotides: TGTGCCACCAGCAGGGAGACAGGGCCCTTGGGGGCTTTCTTT.

The chain recombines TRBV11-2 with TRBJ2-7, with D perhaps matching TRBD2 (5 bases). Germline V lookup: CDR1 SGHAT, CDR2 FQNNGV. This CDR3 has 14 residues. With 5 bases removed from V and 3 bases from J, the gap between germline ends came to 14 bases. DNA of the CDR3: TGTGCCAGCAGCCTCAGCCGGGGAAACTACGAGCAGTACTTC. It encodes CASSLSRGNYEQYF.

The chain joins TRBV5-4 to TRBJ2-7, with TRBD2 identical over 9 bases. The germline CDR1 and CDR2 sequences are SGHNT and YYREEE (reference sequence). This CDR3 region has 16 residues. V trimming: 4 bases; J trimming: 3 bases; junction bases outside the gene matches: 11. DNA for the CDR3: TGTGCCAGCAGCCCCACAGTGGTAGCGGGGGTCTACGAGCAGTACTTC. Amino acids: CASSPTVVAGVYEQYF.

Here the CDR3 reads CATSRDPGTTFNEQFF. The CDR3 DNA reads as TGTGCCACCAGCAGAGACCCCGGGACAACTTTCAATGAGCAGTTCTTC. The chain uses TRBV15 and TRBJ2-1, with D possibly TRBD1 on 6 matching bases. The ends were cut back, 0 bases at V and 6 bases at J, with 15 bases in the middle. CDR3 length equals 16 residues. Germline assignment: CDR1 LNHNV and CDR2 YYDKDF (reference sequence).

The J gene is TRBJ2-1, the V gene TRBV3-1 (or the pseudogene TRBV3-2), with a possible D match to TRBD2 (6 bases). Trimming cost V 2 bases and J 11 bases, with 22 bases left between them. The CDR3 loop spans 16 amino acids. From germline, CDR1 is LGHDT and CDR2 YNNKEL (reference sequence). CDR3 sequence (DNA): TGTGCCAGCAGCCAACCTCGACTAGACGTAACGCGCAAGCAGTTCTTC. This translates into CASSQPRLDVTRKQFF.

V usage is TRBV28 and J usage is TRBJ1-5; TRBD1 aligns across 7 bases. This CDR3 is built from 15 residues. The ends lost 7 bases at V and 4 bases at J; junction bases unmatched: 10. Germline V CDR1 and CDR2: MDHEN, SYDVKM. The CDR3 loop reads CASNTGTDHNQPQHF. CDR3 DNA sequence: TGTGCCAGCAATACCGGGACAGACCATAATCAGCCCCAGCATTTT.

The chain couples TRBV3-1 (or the pseudogene TRBV3-2) to TRBJ1-6, with a tentative D call TRBD1 (5 bases). V gave up 5 bases and J gave up 14 bases, with 19 bases separating them. The CDR3 has 14 amino acids. Germline CDR1 and CDR2: LGHDT and YNNKEL (reference sequence). This chain's CDR3 is CASSAGGGQAALHF. In nucleotides, the CDR3 is TGTGCCAGCAGCGCCGGGGGGGGTCAGGCCGCCCTCCACTTT.